The 25 T cell receptor beta chains below all came from one sample that was sequenced in a study of early T cells in non-severe SARS-CoV-2 infection. Using its own MiXCR run on the 5' RACE reads, TCRdb lists one record per CDR3 protein. The sample lists 40,000 to 55,000 distinct CDR3 sequences, roughly 13% occurring once. The specimen was whole blood. The receptor source for this set is an adult who was a healthcare worker with PCR-confirmed SARS-CoV-2 infection or an uninfected control (not recorded which).

This clonotype was seen ten or more times. The rearrangement links TRBV19 to TRBJ1-4; possible D gene TRBD1, 6 bases. The V gene lost 6 bases and the J gene lost 3 bases, with 14 bases spanning the gap. The CDR3 is 15 amino acids. Germline assignment: CDR1 LNHDA and CDR2 SQIVND (reference sequence). The CDR3, as DNA: TGTGCCAGTAGCCCTAGAAGGGGGGCTAATGAAAAACTGTTTTTT. The encoded protein is CASSPRRGANEKLFF.

V is TRBV3-1 and J is TRBJ1-1; D not resolved. V dropped 4 bases and J dropped 1 base, with 10 bases sitting between them. This CDR3 is 14 amino acids long. The germline V gene has CDR1 LGHDT and CDR2 YNNKEL (reference sequence). The CDR3 reads CASSLGVENTEAFF. The DNA of the CDR3 is TGTGCCAGCAGCCTGGGCGTTGAGAACACTGAAGCTTTCTTT.

This clonotype was counted at least ten times. V and J are TRBV6-5 and TRBJ2-7; 12 bases line up with TRBD1. This CDR3 has 15 amino acids. CDR1 is MNHEY, CDR2 SVGAGI, per germline. The ends lost 3 bases at V and 4 bases at J; junction bases unmatched: 4. CDR3 DNA sequence: TGTGCCAGCAGTTATACGGGACAGGGGGCATACGAGCAGTACTTC. This encodes CASSYTGQGAYEQYF.

This clonotype was counted only a few times. This sequence joins TRBV10-3 and TRBJ2-1, with 11 bases aligning to TRBD2. Germline loops: CDR1 ENHRY, CDR2 SYGVKD. The J segment lost 10 bases and the V segment lost 5 bases, leaving 10 bases of the junction unmatched. This CDR3 spans 15 amino acids. The CDR3, as DNA: TGTGCCATCAGTAAGGGACTAGCGGACCTAAGCGAGCAGTTCTTC. Translation: CAISKGLADLSEQFF.

This clonotype was detected a few times. The chain is built from TRBV20-1 and TRBJ2-7; D remains ambiguous. Between the trimmed V and J ends, which lost 6 bases and 3 bases, there was a span of 6 bases. This CDR3 is 10 amino acids long. The germline gives CDR1 DFQATT, CDR2 SNEGSKA (reference sequence). The CDR3 reads CSAVLYEQYF. Written as DNA, the CDR3 is TGCAGTGCCGTCCTCTACGAGCAGTACTTC.

By sample share, this clonotype is medium-sized. This chain joins TRBV5-4 and TRBJ1-4; possibly TRBD1 for D (6 bases). The CDR3 loop spans 15 amino acids. V was shortened by 2 bases and J by 5 bases, with 13 bases between the two germline ends. Germline V CDR1 and CDR2: SGHNT, YYREEE (reference sequence). The CDR3 bases are TGTGCCAGCAGCTTAAACAGGGCAGTCAATGAAAAACTGTTTTTT. Amino acid sequence: CASSLNRAVNEKLFF.

This clonotype was seen ten or more times. The chain combines TRBV28 with TRBJ2-7; TRBD2 agrees at 11 bases. Losses at the gene ends were 8 bases for V and 7 bases for J; bases not matched to a gene: 7. The germline V gene has CDR1 MDHEN and CDR2 SYDVKM. This CDR3 is 13 amino acids long. CDR3 sequence: CASLSSGRMEQYF. In DNA, the CDR3 is TGTGCCAGCCTCTCTAGCGGGAGGATGGAGCAGTACTTC.

This clonotype was recorded at least ten times. The gene calls are TRBV29-1 and TRBJ2-7; the D gene is possibly TRBD1 (6 bases). Deletions cut 5 bases from V and 3 bases from J, with 14 bases between. The CDR3 is 13 residues long. Germline V gene sequence: CDR1 SQVTM, CDR2 ANQGSEA. The CDR3, as DNA: TGCAGCGTTTCCGGGACAATTAGCTACGAGCAGTACTTC. It translates to CSVSGTISYEQYF.

This clonotype has at least ten counts. The junction and the germline gene differ at one end; a read error may be behind it. V is TRBV25-1 and J is TRBJ1-5; D is undetermined. The CDR3 is made up of 13 amino acids. Germline values: CDR1 MGHDK, CDR2 SYGVNS. For the CDR3, the DNA is TGTGCCAGTAGTGGTGCGGGAGGTCAGCCCCAGCATTTT. Translated, it gives CASSGAGGQPQHF.

The chain recombines TRBV6-1 with TRBJ2-1, with TRBD2 matching over 8 bases. CDR1 MNHNS and CDR2 SASEGT come from the germline V gene. The CDR3 spans 15 residues. Trimming cost V 3 bases and J 3 bases; bases outside gene matches: 4. This chain's CDR3 is CASSEFSGDYNEQFF. In DNA, the CDR3 is TGTGCCAGCAGTGAGTTTAGCGGGGACTACAATGAGCAGTTCTTC.

In its sample, this clonotype was seen many times. V is TRBV20-1 and J is TRBJ1-4; weak D call: TRBD1 (6 bases). CDR3 length: 13 amino acids. Trimming left V 5 bases short and J 8 bases short, with 15 bases between. CDR1 is DFQATT, CDR2 SNEGSKA, per germline (reference sequence). The CDR3 DNA reads TGCAGTGCTGAGGGGGTTCGGAGAGAAAAACTGTTTTTT. It is translated as CSAEGVRREKLFF.

This clonotype was counted many times. The V call is TRBV6-1, the J call TRBJ2-7, with D tentatively TRBD1 (5 bases). This CDR3 region has 12 residues. V lost 6 bases and J 6 bases, leaving 12 bases between the germline ends. Germline V lookup: CDR1 MNHNS, CDR2 SASEGT. CDR3 region: CASSIRVGEQYF. CDR3 nucleotides: TGTGCCAGCAGCATCAGGGTCGGCGAGCAGTACTTC.

This clonotype was seen ten or more times. The chain combines TRBV7-9 with TRBJ1-1; D remains ambiguous. CDR3 size: 13 residues. Trimming stripped 5 bases from V and 0 bases from J, with 7 bases between. The germline V gene encodes CDR1 SEHNR and CDR2 FQNEAQ (reference sequence). The CDR3 nucleotides are TGTGCCAGCAGCCATCTAATGAACACTGAAGCTTTCTTT. Amino acids: CASSHLMNTEAFF.

This clonotype occurred many times. The gene calls are TRBV4-1 and TRBJ1-2; D not certain. The germline CDR1 and CDR2 sequences are MGHRA and YSYEKL. V was cut by 1 base and J by 3 bases, with 9 bases left in between. This CDR3 spans 14 amino acids. CDR3 sequence (DNA): TGCGCCAGCAGCCAAGTTCTCGGACACTATGGCTACACCTTC. Amino acids: CASSQVLGHYGYTF.

This clonotype was counted a few times. This chain joins TRBV28 and TRBJ2-3; tentative D call: TRBD2 (7 bases). V lost 6 bases to trimming and J lost 0 bases, with 16 bases between them. This CDR3 spans 16 amino acids. The germline V gene encodes CDR1 MDHEN and CDR2 SYDVKM. In DNA, the CDR3 is TGTGCCAGCAGGTGGGGGCGGGAGATTAGCACAGATACGCAGTATTTT. Its protein product is CASRWGREISTDTQYF. The variable domain in full, completed from reference TRBV28 and TRBJ2-3, reads DVKVTQSSRYLVKRTGEKVFLECVQDMDHENMFWYRQDPGLGLRLIYFSYDVKMKEKGDIPEGYSVSREKKERFSLILESASTNQTSMYLCASRWGREISTDTQYFGPGTRLTVL.

The chain employs TRBV5-4 and TRBJ1-1; unclear D gene. CDR1 SGHNT and CDR2 YYREEE come from the germline V gene (reference sequence). There are 13 residues in the CDR3. V shed 4 bases and J shed 1 base, with 8 bases lying between them. CDR3: CASSPDGNTEAFF. CDR3 in DNA: TGTGCCAGCAGCCCCGACGGGAACACTGAAGCTTTCTTT.

The chain combines TRBV2 with TRBJ1-1, with D unclear. The CDR3 spans 12 residues. Trimming stripped 2 bases from V and 4 bases from J, with 5 bases between. Looked up from germline, CDR1 is SNHLY and CDR2 is FYNNEI. DNA of the CDR3: TGTGCCAGCAGTGAAAGTTTCACTGAAGCTTTCTTT. It encodes CASSESFTEAFF.

The chain uses TRBV29-1 and TRBJ2-3, with TRBD1 identical over 8 bases. The germline V gene encodes CDR1 SQVTM and CDR2 ANQGSEA. The V gene end was trimmed by 7 bases and the J gene end by 3 bases; junction bases not matched to a gene: 6. The CDR3 sequence is 13 residues long. CDR3 nucleotide sequence: TGCAGCGCAGGGGGCGCGGGGACAGATACGCAGTATTTT. It yields the protein CSAGGAGTDTQYF.

Many counts were recorded for this clonotype. This chain links TRBV2 with TRBJ2-3; D might be TRBD1 (6 bases). The V gene's germline CDR1 is SNHLY and CDR2 FYNNEI. This CDR3 is built from 14 residues. Trimming stripped 6 bases from V and 0 bases from J, with 10 bases between. CDR3 bases: TGTGCCAGCAGAGGGGGAATTAGCACAGATACGCAGTATTTT. Translating it yields CASRGGISTDTQYF.

This clonotype was counted ten times or more. V gene TRBV3-1 combines with J gene TRBJ1-2, with D perhaps matching TRBD1 (5 bases). This CDR3 contains 14 residues. Germline V gene lookup returns CDR1 LGHDT and CDR2 YNNKEL (reference sequence). Trimming removed 3 bases from V and 4 bases from J, with 12 bases in between. For the CDR3, the DNA is TGTGCCAGCAGCCACTCCTCCGGGACCTATGGCTACACCTTC. Translation gives CASSHSSGTYGYTF.

The J gene is TRBJ1-2, the V gene TRBV30; the D is unclear. V was pared by 0 bases and J by 8 bases, with 10 bases between. This CDR3 contains 12 residues. Germline CDR1 is GTSNPN and CDR2 is SVGIG (reference sequence). CDR3 loop: CAWSVLYSGYTF. The CDR3 DNA is TGTGCCTGGAGTGTTTTGTACTCCGGCTACACCTTC. Full variable domain (rest looked up from reference TRBV30 and TRBJ1-2): SQTIHQWPATLVQPVGSPLSLECTVEGTSNPNLYWYRQAAGRGLQLLFYSVGIGQISSEVPQNLSASRPQDRQFILSSKKLLLSDSGFYLCAWSVLYSGYTFGSGTRLTVV.

The table lists this clonotype with a few counts. The chain joins TRBV9 to TRBJ2-6, with TRBD1 matching 7 bases. The CDR3 has 15 amino acids. J was trimmed by 4 bases and V by 2 bases; bases with no gene match: 3. Germline V gene data show CDR1 as SGDLS and CDR2 as YYNGEE. CDR3 in amino acids: CASSVQGEGANVLTF. CDR3 nucleotides: TGTGCCAGCAGCGTTCAGGGGGAAGGGGCCAACGTCCTGACTTTC.

The chain combines TRBV3-1 with TRBJ1-2; D may be TRBD1 (5 bases). CDR3 length: 14 amino acids. The germline V gene has CDR1 LGHDT and CDR2 YNNKEL (reference sequence). Trimming took 1 base from V and 4 from J, leaving 10 bases between them. The CDR3 DNA reads as TGTGCCAGCAGCCAAGTCCGGGGCCGCTATGGCTACACCTTC. Residues: CASSQVRGRYGYTF.

This clonotype was detected many times. V usage is TRBV5-1 and J usage is TRBJ2-3, with 9 bases fitting TRBD2. The ends lost 3 bases at V and 2 bases at J; junction bases unmatched: 10. The length of the CDR3 is 17 residues. Germline lookup yields CDR1 SGHRS and CDR2 YFSETQ. CDR3 sequence (DNA): TGCGCCAGCAGCTGGCCTCTGGCGGGGGGGTCCACAGATACGCAGTATTTT. Its translation is CASSWPLAGGSTDTQYF.

In DNA, the CDR3 is TGTGCCAGCCGGGGGGTTACTAGCACAGATACGCAGTATTTT. This translates into CASRGVTSTDTQYF. The rearrangement links TRBV7-2 to TRBJ2-3; 7 nucleotides align to TRBD2. The germline gives CDR1 SGHTA, CDR2 FQGNSA. After removal of 8 bases from V and 0 bases from J, the junction contained 5 bases not matched to a gene. The CDR3 runs to 14 residues.